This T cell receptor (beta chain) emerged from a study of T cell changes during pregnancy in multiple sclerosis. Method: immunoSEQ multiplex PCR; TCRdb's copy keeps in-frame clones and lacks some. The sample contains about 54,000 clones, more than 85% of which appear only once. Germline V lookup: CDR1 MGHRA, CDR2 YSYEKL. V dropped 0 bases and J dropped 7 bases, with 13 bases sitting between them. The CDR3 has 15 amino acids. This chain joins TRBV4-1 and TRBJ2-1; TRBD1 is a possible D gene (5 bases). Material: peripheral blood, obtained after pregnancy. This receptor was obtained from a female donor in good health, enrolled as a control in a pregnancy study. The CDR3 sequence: CASSQDQTVLNEQFF. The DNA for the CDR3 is TGCGCCAGCAGCCAAGATCAGACAGTCTTGAATGAGCAGTTCTTC.